This is a list of T cell receptor beta chains from one sample in a study of tumor-infiltrating lymphocytes in primary liver carcinoma. Via MiXCR, TCRdb re-called the multiplex PCR reads, giving one row per CDR3 protein. The repertoire includes about 120,000 distinct CDR3 sequences, around 70% of them detected once, and more than 8% sits in the top ten. The sample comprised tumor-adjacent normal liver tissue. These receptors all come from a woman aged 55-69 years with primary liver carcinoma and hepatitis B virus infection. The CDR3 runs from the conserved cysteine through the conserved F or W. D genes are given only for firm matches. A clone size is listed for some rows: how often the clone was seen (once, few, many), or a class if it is expanded.

TRBV11-3	TRBD2	TRBJ2-2	-	TGTACCAGCAGCTTAGGGAGGCTAGCGGGAAACGCCGGGGAGCTGTTTTTT	CTSSLGRLAGNAGELFF
TRBV11-2	TRBD2	TRBJ2-7	-	TGTGCCAGCAGTTCCGGCGGGAGGACCTCAGGAAGCGAGCAGTACTTC	CASSSGGRTSGSEQYF
TRBV18	-	TRBJ2-5	many	TGTGCCAGCTCACCACGCCGACTAGAGGGGAAGGAGACCCAGTACTTC	CASSPRRLEGKETQYF
TRBV20-1	TRBD2	TRBJ2-1	-	TGCAGTGCTCTAGCGGGAGTAAGCAATGAGCAGTTCTTC	CSALAGVSNEQFF
TRBV28	TRBD1	TRBJ2-7	-	TGTGCCAGCAGACTGACAGGGTTCGTTTCGTACGAGCAGTACTTC	CASRLTGFVSYEQYF
TRBV6-2/TRBV6-3	-	TRBJ2-3	-	TGTGTCAGCAGTTACGGGGCAATAAGCACAGATACGCAGTATTTT	CVSSYGAISTDTQYF
TRBV5-1	TRBD2	TRBJ2-2	-	TGCGCCAGCAGCTTGGCCGCGGTAGCGGGGTTGGAGAACACCGGGGAGCTGTTTTTT	CASSLAAVAGLENTGELFF
TRBV11-2	TRBD2	TRBJ2-7	-	TGTGCCAACAGCCAAGGACTAGCGGGAGCGAGTCACGAGCAGTACTTC	CANSQGLAGASHEQYF
TRBV6-1	-	TRBJ2-7	many	TGTGCCAGCAGTGAAGGGGAGGAGTACGAGCAGTACTTC	CASSEGEEYEQYF
TRBV11-2	-	TRBJ1-1	once	TGTGCCAACAGCTTCGACAGGATCACTGAAGCTTTCTTT	CANSFDRITEAFF
TRBV7-8	TRBD2	TRBJ2-1	-	TGTGCCAGCAGATACGGGAGTAGCGGGACTCATGAGCAGTCCTTC	CASRYGSSGTHEQSF
TRBV10-3	-	TRBJ2-7	once	TGTGTCATCAGTCCGACTAGTCGACAGTCGTACGAGCAGTACTTC	CVISPTSRQSYEQYF
TRBV11-2	-	TRBJ2-3	-	TGTGCCAGCAGCTTAGAACGAGGATATACGCACTATTTT	CASSLERGYTHYF
TRBV24-1	-	TRBJ2-3	-	TGTGCCACCAGTGATGCTACCGTGCGACAAGGGGTGGTACATACGCAGTATTTT	CATSDATVRQGVVHTQYF
TRBV28	TRBD1	TRBJ2-7	many	TGTGCCAGCAGTCGACAGGGGGGGGTTCTCGAGCAGTACTTC	CASSRQGGVLEQYF
TRBV11-2	-	TRBJ2-1	-	TGTGCCATCAGCACTCTCGGGAGTGGGTCCTACAATGAGCAGTTCTTC	CAISTLGSGSYNEQFF
TRBV11-2	TRBD1	TRBJ2-4	-	TGTGCCAGCAACTCCGGGACAGGGTTAAACATTCAGCACTTC	CASNSGTGLNIQHF